This TCR beta chain was identified during a study of CD8 T cells in Susac syndrome. Reverse transcription of roughly 0.5 to 1 ug RNA was carried out with random hexamers. TCRdb processed the immunoSEQ multiplex PCR reads anew with MiXCR; each CDR3 protein has one entry. The table has 200,000 to 250,000 distinct CDR3 sequences, 85% to 95% seen once. Trimming at V came to 1 base and at J to 3 bases, leaving 0 bases not matched to a gene. The V gene's germline CDR1 is ENHRY and CDR2 SYGVKD. The CDR3 runs 15 residues. The sample consisted of CD4+ T cells from PBMCs. This chain uses TRBV10-3 with TRBJ2-2, with 9 bases that match TRBD1. The sequence came from a human donor with Susac syndrome. CDR3 sequence reads: CAISEWDRDTGELFF. CDR3 DNA: TGTGCCATCAGTGAGTGGGACAGGGACACCGGGGAGCTGTTTTTT.